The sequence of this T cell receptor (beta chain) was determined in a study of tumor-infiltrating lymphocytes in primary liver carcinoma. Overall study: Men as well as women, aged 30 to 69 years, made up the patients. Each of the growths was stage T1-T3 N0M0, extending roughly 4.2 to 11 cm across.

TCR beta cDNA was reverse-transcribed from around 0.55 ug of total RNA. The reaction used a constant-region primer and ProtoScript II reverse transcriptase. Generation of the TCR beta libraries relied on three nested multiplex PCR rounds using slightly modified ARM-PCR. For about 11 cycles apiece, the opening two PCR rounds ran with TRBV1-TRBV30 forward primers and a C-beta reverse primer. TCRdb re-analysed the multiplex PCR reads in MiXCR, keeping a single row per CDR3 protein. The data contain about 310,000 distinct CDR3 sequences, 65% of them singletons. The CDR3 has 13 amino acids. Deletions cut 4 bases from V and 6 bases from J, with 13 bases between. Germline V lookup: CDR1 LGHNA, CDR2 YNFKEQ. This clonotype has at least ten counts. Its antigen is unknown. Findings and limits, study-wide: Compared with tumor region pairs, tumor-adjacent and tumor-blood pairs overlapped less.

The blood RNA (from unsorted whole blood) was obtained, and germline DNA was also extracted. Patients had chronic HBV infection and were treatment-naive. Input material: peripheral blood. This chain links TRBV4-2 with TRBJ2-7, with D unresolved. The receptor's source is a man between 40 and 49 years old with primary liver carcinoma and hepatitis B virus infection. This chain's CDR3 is CASSLEKESEQYF. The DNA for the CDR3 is TGTGCCAGCAGCCTAGAGAAGGAGAGCGAGCAGTACTTC.